Included here is one T cell receptor beta chain sequence, with context. Antigen: not known. The source of the sample is a study of blood T cells in healthy people across ages. Study findings and constraints: Samples with more naive T cells showed higher observed beta diversity. Reliance upon unsorted PBMCs precluded definitive naive versus antigen-experienced comparison.

The CDR3 is 12 amino acids. Trimming shortened V by 0 bases and J by 4 bases, and 6 bases separated the two germline ends. Germline lookup yields CDR1 DFQATT and CDR2 SNEGSKA (reference sequence). Then a second PCR, running about 7 to 11 cycles, was carried out with a sample-barcoded 5' primer and a J-beta primer mix. A minimum of 3 million CDR3-containing paired-end reads was obtained for each sample. TCRdb independently ran MiXCR on the 5' RACE reads; one entry per CDR3 protein. The table includes some 800,000 distinct CDR3 sequences, just under 25% detected once. The same sample was also studied in work on T cells of mothers and their children. Turning to that study: In cDNA synthesis, all of the extracted RNA was used at about 1.5 ug per 15 ul.

This sequence joins TRBV20-1 and TRBJ1-2, with D perhaps matching TRBD1 (6 bases). The sequenced material came from blood. This receptor was obtained from a boy between 10 and 17 years old in good health. The CDR3 sequence is CSAREGGYGYTF. The DNA of the CDR3 is TGCAGTGCTAGAGAAGGGGGCTATGGCTACACCTTC.